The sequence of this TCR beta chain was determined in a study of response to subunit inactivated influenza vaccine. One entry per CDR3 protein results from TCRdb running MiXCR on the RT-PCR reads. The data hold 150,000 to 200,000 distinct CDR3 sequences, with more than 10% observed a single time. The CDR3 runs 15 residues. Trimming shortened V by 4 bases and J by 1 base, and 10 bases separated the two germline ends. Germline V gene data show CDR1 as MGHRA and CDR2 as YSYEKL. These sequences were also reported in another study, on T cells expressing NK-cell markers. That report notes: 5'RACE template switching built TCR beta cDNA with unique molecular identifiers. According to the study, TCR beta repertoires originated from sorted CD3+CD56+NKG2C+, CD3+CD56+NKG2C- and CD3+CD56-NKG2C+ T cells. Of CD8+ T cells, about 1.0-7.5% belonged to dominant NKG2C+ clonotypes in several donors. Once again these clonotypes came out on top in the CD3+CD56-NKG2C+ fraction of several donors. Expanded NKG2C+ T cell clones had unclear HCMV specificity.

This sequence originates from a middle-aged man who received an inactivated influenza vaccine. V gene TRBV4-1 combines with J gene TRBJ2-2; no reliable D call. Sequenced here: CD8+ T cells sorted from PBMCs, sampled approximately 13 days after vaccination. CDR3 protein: CASSLKQLNTGELFF. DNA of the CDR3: TGCGCCAGCAGCCTTAAACAGCTGAACACCGGGGAGCTGTTTTTT.